These 21 T cell receptor beta chains share one sample of origin, sequenced in a study of blood T cell repertoires in COVID-19. Here immunoSEQ multiplex PCR was the method, and the copy in TCRdb shows in-frame clones only, minus some. The table shows about 200,000 clones, with over 75% occurring only once. The sample was peripheral blood. The receptors were gathered from a woman aged 40 to 50 who had recovered from COVID-19.

This chain connects TRBV7-2 to TRBJ2-7; D perhaps matches TRBD1 (6 bases). The V gene lost 5 bases and the J gene lost 2 bases, with 16 bases spanning the gap. This CDR3 has 15 residues. Germline V gene data show CDR1 as SGHTA and CDR2 as FQGNSA. The CDR3 coding sequence is TGTGCCAGCAGCCCAGCAGGGGTTATCCCCTACGAGCAGTACTTC. Its protein is CASSPAGVIPYEQYF.

V is TRBV4-2 and J is TRBJ1-1; 9 nucleotides agree with TRBD1. This CDR3 has 16 amino acids. Germline V gene lookup returns CDR1 LGHNA and CDR2 YNFKEQ. V shed 3 bases, J shed 7 bases, and the junction held 12 bases outside the gene matches. The CDR3 DNA follows: TGTGCCAGCAGCCAGGGACAGGGTGGGGACTGGAGTGAAGCTTTCTTT. Protein: CASSQGQGGDWSEAFF.

V and J are TRBV19 and TRBJ1-4; D may be TRBD1 (6 bases). The length of the CDR3 is 16 residues. CDR1 and CDR2 from the germline V gene are LNHDA and SQIVND (reference sequence). V lost 7 bases and J lost 3, with 18 bases in between. The CDR3 sequence is CASMSGGAVPNEKLFF. The DNA for the CDR3 is TGTGCCAGTATGTCGGGGGGCGCGGTACCTAATGAAAAACTGTTTTTT.

Only one count was recorded for this clone. The V call is TRBV9, the J call TRBJ2-1; TRBD2 matches 8 bases. The V gene end was trimmed by 1 base and the J gene end by 7 bases; junction bases not matched to a gene: 7. Germline V gene lookup returns CDR1 SGDLS and CDR2 YYNGEE. This CDR3 region has 15 residues. CDR3: CASSVYDGRENEQFF. The CDR3 DNA follows: TGTGCCAGCAGCGTATACGACGGGAGGGAAAATGAGCAGTTCTTC.

J is TRBJ2-7 and V is TRBV19, with 9 bases that match TRBD1. The V gene's germline CDR1 is LNHDA and CDR2 SQIVND (reference sequence). The junction had 11 bases not matched to a gene; V was cut back by 5 bases and J by 3 bases. The CDR3 spans 16 residues. CDR3 region: CASSRFWGTGNYEQYF. The CDR3 DNA follows: TGTGCCAGTAGTCGTTTTTGGGGGACAGGGAACTACGAGCAGTACTTC.

This clone appeared a few times. This CDR3 is CASSGTGPDTQYF. The CDR3 DNA reads TGTGCCAGCAGCGGGACAGGGCCAGATACGCAGTATTTT. The J gene is TRBJ2-3, the V gene TRBV6-5; 9 bases fit TRBD1. Trimming at V came to 6 bases and at J to 4 bases, leaving 2 bases not matched to a gene. The CDR3 runs to 13 residues. In germline, CDR1 is MNHEY, CDR2 SVGAGI.

The rearrangement joins TRBV27 to TRBJ2-5; D might be TRBD2 (5 bases). Germline V gives CDR1 MNHEY, CDR2 SMNVEV (reference sequence). The CDR3 is 15 residues long. Trimming stripped 2 bases from V and 2 bases from J, with 12 bases between. This CDR3 reads CASSLTNPGQETQYF. The CDR3 DNA follows: TGTGCCAGCAGTTTAACTAATCCGGGGCAAGAGACCCAGTACTTC.

The genes are TRBV5-1 and TRBJ2-5, with 10 positions matching TRBD2. V shed 4 bases, J shed 3 bases, and the junction held 6 bases outside the gene matches. CDR1 and CDR2 from the germline V gene are SGHRS and YFSETQ. CDR3 length: 15 amino acids. The CDR3 region is CASSVPLAGEETQYF. In DNA, the CDR3 is TGCGCCAGCAGCGTTCCTCTAGCGGGAGAAGAGACCCAGTACTTC.

The rearrangement joins TRBV27 to TRBJ1-1, with 8 positions matching TRBD1. CDR1 is MNHEY, CDR2 SMNVEV, per germline (reference sequence). The CDR3 has 13 residues. Trimming removed 3 bases from V and 7 bases from J; junction bases left unmatched: 4. CDR3 loop: CASSLQGADEAFF. The CDR3 bases are TGTGCCAGCAGTTTGCAGGGGGCAGATGAAGCTTTCTTT.

The chain has TRBV6-5 and TRBJ2-7; TRBD1 matches 11 bases. The CDR3 consists of 15 residues. The V gene's germline CDR1 is MNHEY and CDR2 SVGAGI. J was trimmed by 2 bases and V by 6 bases; bases with no gene match: 6. As DNA, the CDR3 is TGTGCCAGCAGGTCCCCGGGACAGGGGGCCTACGAGCAGTACTTC. Protein: CASRSPGQGAYEQYF.

V gene TRBV11-1 combines with J gene TRBJ2-3, with TRBD2 matching over 10 bases. Germline V gives CDR1 SGHAT, CDR2 FQDESV (reference sequence). The ends lost 5 bases at V and 2 bases at J; junction bases unmatched: 7. CDR3 length equals 16 residues. In DNA, the CDR3 is TGTGCCAGCAGCCCCGACCTAGCGGGGGACACAGATACGCAGTATTTT. Translating it yields CASSPDLAGDTDTQYF.

The chain links TRBV9 to TRBJ2-7, with 7 bases lining up with TRBD2. Germline values: CDR1 SGDLS, CDR2 YYNGEE. V was clipped by 0 bases and J by 3 bases; unmatched bases: 3. This CDR3 spans 14 amino acids. The CDR3 region is CASSVAPGGYEQYF. The CDR3 region has the DNA TGTGCCAGCAGCGTAGCTCCGGGAGGCTACGAGCAGTACTTC.

The V call is TRBV7-2, the J call TRBJ1-5; tentatively, D is TRBD1 (5 bases). Germline lookup yields CDR1 SGHTA and CDR2 FQGNSA. V was clipped by 6 bases and J by 5 bases, with 11 bases between them. The CDR3 spans 13 residues. The CDR3, as DNA: TGTGCCAGCAGTAGACAGTCGGATCAGCCCCAGCATTTT. Translation gives CASSRQSDQPQHF.

The count of this clone is one. This chain joins TRBV13 and TRBJ1-2; the match to TRBD1 covers 8 bases. Germline V gene data show CDR1 as PRHDT and CDR2 as FYEKMQ (reference sequence). Losses at the gene ends were 4 bases for V and 8 bases for J; bases not matched to a gene: 6. There are 13 residues in the CDR3. DNA of the CDR3: TGTGCCAGCAGCTACCAGGGGGCGTCGGGCTACACCTTC. Its protein product is CASSYQGASGYTF.

The V call is TRBV3-1 (or the pseudogene TRBV3-2), the J call TRBJ2-3; D is unclear. Trimming took 4 bases from V and 2 from J, leaving 16 bases between them. Germline V gives CDR1 LGHDT, CDR2 YNNKEL (reference sequence). The CDR3 length is 16 residues. The DNA for the CDR3 is TGTGCCAGCAGCCGGCGGCAGAGCCACATCACAGATACGCAGTATTTT. Translating it yields CASSRRQSHITDTQYF.

This chain uses TRBV5-1 with TRBJ2-1; 8 nucleotides align to TRBD1. The CDR3 is made up of 18 amino acids. After removal of 0 bases from V and 0 bases from J, the junction contained 8 bases not matched to a gene. Germline V lookup: CDR1 SGHRS, CDR2 YFSETQ. The CDR3 protein is CASSLETGAASSYNEQFF. The CDR3, as DNA: TGCGCCAGCAGCTTGGAGACAGGGGCCGCTAGCTCCTACAATGAGCAGTTCTTC.

V usage is TRBV7-2 and J usage is TRBJ1-1; maybe TRBD1 (5 bases). Germline lookup yields CDR1 SGHTA and CDR2 FQGNSA. The ends were cut back, 5 bases at V and 5 bases at J, with 15 bases in the middle. This CDR3 has 14 residues. The CDR3 here is CASSLGRGGTEAFF. In DNA, the CDR3 is TGTGCCAGCAGCCTCGGCCGGGGGGGTACTGAAGCTTTCTTT.

The chain recombines TRBV18 with TRBJ1-3, with unresolved D. Germline values: CDR1 KGHSH, CDR2 LQKENI. The V gene lost 3 bases and the J gene lost 2 bases, with 11 bases spanning the gap. The CDR3 loop spans 15 amino acids. The CDR3 loop is CASSPPPATGNTIYF. The CDR3, as DNA: TGTGCCAGCTCACCTCCCCCTGCGACTGGAAACACCATATATTTT.

This clone was observed a handful of times. Within the sample, other DNA sequences also encode this same CDR3. The gene calls are TRBV5-4 and TRBJ2-7; 9 bases map to TRBD1. This CDR3 spans 13 amino acids. Germline loops: CDR1 SGHNT, CDR2 YYREEE (reference sequence). V shed 1 base, J shed 5 bases, and the junction held 1 base outside the gene matches. The CDR3 DNA sequence: TGTGCCAGCAGCTTGACAGGGGGCGACGAGCAGTACTTC. This codes for CASSLTGGDEQYF. Filled out from reference TRBV5-4 and TRBJ2-7, the complete variable domain reads ETGVTQSPTHLIKTRGQQVTLRCSSQSGHNTVSWYQQALGQGPQFIFQYYREEENGRGNFPPRFSGLQFPNYSSELNVNALELDDSALYLCASSLTGGDEQYFGPGTRLTVT.

The chain has TRBV30 and TRBJ2-7; 7 nucleotides align to TRBD1. The germline gives CDR1 GTSNPN, CDR2 SVGIG (reference sequence). The CDR3 extends over 16 amino acids. J lost 3 bases, V lost 4 bases, and 15 bases had no gene match. Written as DNA, the CDR3 is TGTGCCTGGACCCGGGACAGCACTGGCGGTAACTACGAGCAGTACTTC. Translating it yields CAWTRDSTGGNYEQYF.

The chain couples TRBV6-5 to TRBJ2-7; 8 nucleotides agree with TRBD2. The CDR3 is 13 amino acids. Germline V lookup: CDR1 MNHEY, CDR2 SVGAGI. After removal of 7 bases from V and 6 bases from J, the junction contained 8 bases not matched to a gene. The CDR3 sequence: CASKPGGLVEQYF. CDR3 sequence (DNA): TGTGCCAGCAAACCGGGAGGGCTGGTCGAGCAGTACTTC.